The table lists the clone carrying this TCR beta chain with many counts. Regions amplified from RNA transcripts were the TCR beta CDR3 regions. Initially, a first-round RT-PCR of the TCR CDR3 employed the HTBI primer set. TCRdb used MiXCR to reprocess the multiplex PCR reads, holding one entry per CDR3 protein. The table includes about 290,000 distinct CDR3 sequences, 12% to 15% detected once. The record originates from a study of T cells in Graves' hyperthyroidism and ophthalmopathy. Looking at the study overall: Peripheral blood was taken when the disease was first diagnosed, before any treatment began.

The CDR3 runs 14 residues. From germline, CDR1 is MDHEN and CDR2 SYDVKM. V was pared by 3 bases and J by 1 base, with 9 bases between. Sequences were obtained from blood. The source is a woman aged 40 to 50 with Graves' hyperthyroidism. The chain is built from TRBV28 and TRBJ1-2; D is uncertain. This chain's CDR3 is CASSFMDGNYGYTF. The CDR3 bases are TGTGCCAGCAGTTTTATGGACGGTAACTATGGCTACACCTTC.